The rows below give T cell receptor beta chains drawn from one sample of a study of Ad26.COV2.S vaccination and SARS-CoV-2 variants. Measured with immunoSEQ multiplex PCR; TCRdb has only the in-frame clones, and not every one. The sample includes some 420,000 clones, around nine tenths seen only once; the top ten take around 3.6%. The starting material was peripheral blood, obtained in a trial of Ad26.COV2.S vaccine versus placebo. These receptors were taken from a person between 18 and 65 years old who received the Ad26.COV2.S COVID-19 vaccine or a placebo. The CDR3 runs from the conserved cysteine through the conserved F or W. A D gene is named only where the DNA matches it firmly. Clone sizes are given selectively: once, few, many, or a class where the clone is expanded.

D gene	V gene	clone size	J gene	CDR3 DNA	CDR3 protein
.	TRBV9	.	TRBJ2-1	TGTGCCAGCAGCGTAGACCCCTCCCTAGGGGTATATGAGCAGTTCTTC	CASSVDPSLGVYEQFF
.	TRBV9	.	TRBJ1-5	TGTGCCAGCAGCGAAGAACCAGGGACCCATCAGCCCCAGCATTTT	CASSEEPGTHQPQHF
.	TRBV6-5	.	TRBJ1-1	TGTGCCAGCAGTAGGGGAAGGAACACTGAAGCTTTCTTT	CASSRGRNTEAFF
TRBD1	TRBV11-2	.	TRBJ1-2	TGTGCCAGCAGCGCTCGACAGGGGGTTAACTATGGCTACACCTTC	CASSARQGVNYGYTF
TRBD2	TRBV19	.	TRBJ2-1	TGTGCCAGTAACGAAGTAGCGGGGCCCTACAATGAGCAGTTCTTC	CASNEVAGPYNEQFF
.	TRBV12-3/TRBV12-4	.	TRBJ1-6	TGTGCCTCGGGCTCCGGCGGTTCACCCCTCCACTTT	CASGSGGSPLHF
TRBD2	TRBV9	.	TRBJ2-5	TGTGCCAGCAGCCCACTAGCGGGGGGGCCCATGGAGACCCAGTACTTC	CASSPLAGGPMETQYF
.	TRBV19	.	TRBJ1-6	TGTGCCAGTCGGCCGGGTAATAATTCACCCCTCCACTTT	CASRPGNNSPLHF
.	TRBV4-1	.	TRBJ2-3	TGCGCCAGCAGCCAAGATCTAGACAGGCCTCCAGATACGCAGTATTTT	CASSQDLDRPPDTQYF
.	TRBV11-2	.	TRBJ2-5	TGTGCCAGCAGCTCGGCGGTCTCCCCCCGTGGGGAGACCCAGTACTTC	CASSSAVSPRGETQYF
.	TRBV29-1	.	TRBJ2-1	TGCAGCGTTGGGTCCACAGGGCGCTACTACAATGAGCAGTTCTTC	CSVGSTGRYYNEQFF
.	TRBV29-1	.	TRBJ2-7	TGCAGCGCTGGGACACCTTACGAGCAGTACTTC	CSAGTPYEQYF
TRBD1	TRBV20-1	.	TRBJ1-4	TGCAGTGCTAGTTATGGGACAGGGGAGGAAAAACTGTTTTTT	CSASYGTGEEKLFF
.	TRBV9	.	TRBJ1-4	TGTGCCAGCAGCGTAGCGCAGAAGCCTGGAGAGGGTAATGAAAAACTGTTTTTT	CASSVAQKPGEGNEKLFF
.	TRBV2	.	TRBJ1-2	TGTGCCAGCAGTGAATGGACGGACTATGGCTACACCTTC	CASSEWTDYGYTF
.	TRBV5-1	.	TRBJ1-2	TGCGCCAGCAGCGCCCAGAATGGGCCTGACTATGGCTACACCTTC	CASSAQNGPDYGYTF
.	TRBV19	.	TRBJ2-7	TGTGCCAGTAGTATAGAACACTCGACACAATACGAGCAGTACTTC	CASSIEHSTQYEQYF
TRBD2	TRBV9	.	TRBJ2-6	TGTGCCAGCAGCATGGGACTAGCGGGGGGCTCTGGGGCCAACGTCCTGACTTTC	CASSMGLAGGSGANVLTF
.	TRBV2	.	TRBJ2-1	TGTGCCAGCAGATTTCCGGCGGGCATCCTCTCCTACAATGAGCAGTTCTTC	CASRFPAGILSYNEQFF
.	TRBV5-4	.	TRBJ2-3	TGTGCCAGCAGCTTGGCTCAACTAAGGGATACGCAGTATTTT	CASSLAQLRDTQYF
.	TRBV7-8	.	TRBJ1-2	TGTGCCAGCAGCTCGCGGCCGGGGGGACAACTTAACTATGGCTACACCTTC	CASSSRPGGQLNYGYTF
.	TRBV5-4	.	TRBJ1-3	TGTGCCAGCAGCTTGTTTAGGGCCGGAAACACCATATATTTT	CASSLFRAGNTIYF
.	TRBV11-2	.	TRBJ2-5	TGTGCCAGCAGCTTAGTGGGACGCCGAGCCGAGACCCAGTACTTC	CASSLVGRRAETQYF
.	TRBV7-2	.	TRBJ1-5	TGTGCCAGCAGCTTATTTGGATATCAGCCCCAGCATTTT	CASSLFGYQPQHF
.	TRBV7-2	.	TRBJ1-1	TGTGCCAGCAGCTTAGCTGGCACTTGGGCTGAAGCTTTCTTT	CASSLAGTWAEAFF
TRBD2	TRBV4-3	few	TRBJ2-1	TGCGCCAGCAGCCAAGATGGGGGGGGATACTCCTACAATGAGCAGTTCTTC	CASSQDGGGYSYNEQFF
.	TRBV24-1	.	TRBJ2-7	TGTGCCACCAGTGAGAGACAGGCCTCCGAGCAGTACTTC	CATSERQASEQYF
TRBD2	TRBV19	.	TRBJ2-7	TGTGCCAGTAGTAGAACTACCATAGCGGGGGACTACGAGCAGTACTTC	CASSRTTIAGDYEQYF
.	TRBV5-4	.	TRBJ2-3	TGTGCCAGCAGCGGGGGGATAGATACGCAGTATTTT	CASSGGIDTQYF
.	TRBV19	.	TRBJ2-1	TGTGCCAGTAGTCCAGCTTACAATGAGCAGTTCTTC	CASSPAYNEQFF
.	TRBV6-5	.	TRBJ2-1	TGTGCCAGCAGTTCTGACTTCTACAATGAGCAGTTCTTC	CASSSDFYNEQFF
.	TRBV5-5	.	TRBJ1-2	TGTGCCAGCAGCTTGGCCTTTGGCTATGGCTACACCTTC	CASSLAFGYGYTF
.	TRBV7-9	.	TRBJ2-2	TGTGCCAGCAGCTTAGGGGTCGGGGAGCTGTTTTTT	CASSLGVGELFF
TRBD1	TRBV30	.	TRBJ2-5	TGTGCCTGGAGGCCCAGACAGGGGGGGAGAGAGACCCAGTACTTC	CAWRPRQGGRETQYF